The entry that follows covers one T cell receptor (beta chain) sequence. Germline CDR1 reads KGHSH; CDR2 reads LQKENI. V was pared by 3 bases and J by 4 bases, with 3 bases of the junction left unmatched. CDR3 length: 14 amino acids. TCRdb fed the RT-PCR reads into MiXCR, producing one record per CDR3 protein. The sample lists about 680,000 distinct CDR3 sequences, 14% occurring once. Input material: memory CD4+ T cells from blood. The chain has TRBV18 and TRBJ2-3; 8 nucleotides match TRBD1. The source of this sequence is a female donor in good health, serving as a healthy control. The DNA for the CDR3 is TGTGCCAGCTCACCGGACAGGGAGGCAGATACGCAGTATTTT. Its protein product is CASSPDREADTQYF. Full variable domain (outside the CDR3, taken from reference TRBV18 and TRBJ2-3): NAGVMQNPRHLVRRRGQEARLRCSPMKGHSHVYWYRQLPEEGLKFMVYLQKENIIDESGMPKERFSAEFPKEGPSILRIQQVVRGDSAAYFCASSPDREADTQYFGPGTRLTVL.